Listed below are T cell receptor beta chains from one sample, sequenced in a study of T cells in Graves' hyperthyroidism and ophthalmopathy. TCRdb fed the multiplex PCR reads into MiXCR, producing one record per CDR3 protein. Of a few hundred thousand distinct CDR3 sequences in the sample, 15% to 20% were seen once. Sequencing was done on a sample of blood. These receptors were collected from a woman aged 55-70 years with Graves' ophthalmopathy. Each CDR3 is given with its conserved first and last residue. Fields, in order: J gene, clone size, D gene, V gene, CDR3 DNA, CDR3 protein. A D gene is named only where the DNA matches it firmly. The size field is filled for only some rows; it gives once, few, many or a size class.

j_call: TRBJ1-2; clone_size: many; d_call: -; v_call: TRBV10-3; cdr3_nt: TGTGCCATCAGGGACTCGGTAGACTATGGCTACACCTTC; cdr3_aa: CAIRDSVDYGYTF
j_call: TRBJ1-6; clone_size: -; d_call: -; v_call: TRBV20-1; cdr3_nt: TGCAGTGCCCAGCCGCGGAGCTCCTATAATTCACCCCTCCACTTT; cdr3_aa: CSAQPRSSYNSPLHF
j_call: TRBJ2-1; clone_size: -; d_call: -; v_call: TRBV13; cdr3_nt: TGTGCCAGCAGCTTAGTTGGGGCCGTTTTGGCGAATGAGCAGTTCTTC; cdr3_aa: CASSLVGAVLANEQFF
j_call: TRBJ1-1; clone_size: many; d_call: TRBD1; v_call: TRBV28; cdr3_nt: TGTGCCAGCAGTTCCCCGAACAGGGGGCTCACTGAAGCTTTCTTT; cdr3_aa: CASSSPNRGLTEAFF
j_call: TRBJ2-1; clone_size: few; d_call: -; v_call: TRBV9; cdr3_nt: TGTGCCAGCAGCGTAGGGCAGGGGCTACGTGAGCAGTTCTTC; cdr3_aa: CASSVGQGLREQFF
j_call: TRBJ2-2; clone_size: -; d_call: TRBD2; v_call: TRBV27; cdr3_nt: TGTGCCAGCAGTTTAGGTGCGGGGGGGCCAGTTCGGGAGCTGTTTTTT; cdr3_aa: CASSLGAGGPVRELFF
j_call: TRBJ1-3; clone_size: -; d_call: -; v_call: TRBV20-1; cdr3_nt: TGCAGTGCTAGCGGCGGGCGGGTCGGGGCCTCTGGAAACACCATATATTTT; cdr3_aa: CSASGGRVGASGNTIYF
j_call: TRBJ1-5; clone_size: -; d_call: TRBD1; v_call: TRBV27; cdr3_nt: TGTGCCAGCAGGACGGGACAGAACTCAAATCAGCCCCAGCATTTT; cdr3_aa: CASRTGQNSNQPQHF
j_call: TRBJ1-5; clone_size: -; d_call: -; v_call: TRBV7-2; cdr3_nt: TGTGCCGGCAGCTTAGATAGGTATCAGCCCCAGCATTTT; cdr3_aa: CAGSLDRYQPQHF
j_call: TRBJ2-5; clone_size: many; d_call: -; v_call: TRBV11-2; cdr3_nt: TGTGCCAGCAGCTTAAGGTATAGCGCGGAAGAGACCCAGTACTTC; cdr3_aa: CASSLRYSAEETQYF
j_call: TRBJ1-4; clone_size: -; d_call: -; v_call: TRBV5-1; cdr3_nt: TGCGCCAGCAGCTTGGAGGGGTCGGGTGAAAAACCGTTTTTT; cdr3_aa: CASSLEGSGEKPFF
j_call: TRBJ1-3; clone_size: -; d_call: TRBD1; v_call: TRBV5-1; cdr3_nt: TGCGCCAGCAGCTCTAAGGGCGGGACAGGGATTGGAAACACCATATATTTT; cdr3_aa: CASSSKGGTGIGNTIYF
j_call: TRBJ1-2; clone_size: -; d_call: -; v_call: TRBV6-1; cdr3_nt: TGTGCCAGCAGTGAGGTAGGGGATGGCTACACCTTC; cdr3_aa: CASSEVGDGYTF
j_call: TRBJ1-1; clone_size: few; d_call: TRBD1; v_call: TRBV6-1; cdr3_nt: TGTGCCAGCAGGCTTCAGGGGGCGGACACTGAAGCTTTCTTT; cdr3_aa: CASRLQGADTEAFF
j_call: TRBJ1-5; clone_size: many; d_call: -; v_call: TRBV18; cdr3_nt: TGTGCCAGCTCACCGGACGGTCATCAGCCCCAGCATTTT; cdr3_aa: CASSPDGHQPQHF
j_call: TRBJ1-4; clone_size: -; d_call: TRBD1; v_call: TRBV5-1; cdr3_nt: TGCGCCAGCAGCTTGAGACAGGGGGCTTCAGCGACTAATGAAAAACTGTTTTTT; cdr3_aa: CASSLRQGASATNEKLFF
j_call: TRBJ1-2; clone_size: many; d_call: -; v_call: TRBV18; cdr3_nt: TGTGCCAGCTCACCACCGCCCAGCAGGGGTGGCTATGGCTACACCTTC; cdr3_aa: CASSPPPSRGGYGYTF
j_call: TRBJ2-7; clone_size: many; d_call: -; v_call: TRBV27; cdr3_nt: TGTGCCAGCAGCAACTTCGACAGGACCTACGAGCAGTACTTC; cdr3_aa: CASSNFDRTYEQYF
j_call: TRBJ2-1; clone_size: many; d_call: TRBD2; v_call: TRBV27; cdr3_nt: TGTGCCAGCCGCCCTGACCTAGCGGGAGGTGGGTACAATGAGCAGTTCTTC; cdr3_aa: CASRPDLAGGGYNEQFF
j_call: TRBJ2-2; clone_size: -; d_call: -; v_call: TRBV14; cdr3_nt: TGTGCCAGCAGCACCGAACAGGGTTGGAACACCGGGGAGCTGTTTTTT; cdr3_aa: CASSTEQGWNTGELFF
j_call: TRBJ2-7; clone_size: many; d_call: TRBD2; v_call: TRBV12-3/TRBV12-4; cdr3_nt: TGTGCCAGCAGAAGGACTAGCGGCTACGAGCAGTACTTC; cdr3_aa: CASRRTSGYEQYF
j_call: TRBJ2-1; clone_size: -; d_call: -; v_call: TRBV2; cdr3_nt: TGTGCCAGCAGCCGGGTCGGTGAGCAGTTCTTC; cdr3_aa: CASSRVGEQFF
j_call: TRBJ2-2; clone_size: -; d_call: -; v_call: TRBV10-2; cdr3_nt: TGCGCCAGCAGTGACGACAGACGGGTCCCCGGGGAGCTGTTTTTT; cdr3_aa: CASSDDRRVPGELFF
j_call: TRBJ2-2; clone_size: -; d_call: -; v_call: TRBV11-2; cdr3_nt: TGTGCCAGCAGCTTCGAGGTGAACACCGGGGAGCTGTTTTTT; cdr3_aa: CASSFEVNTGELFF
j_call: TRBJ1-4; clone_size: many; d_call: -; v_call: TRBV6-1; cdr3_nt: TGTGCCAGCAGTACCCACGACAGGCCCTATAATGAAAAACTGTTTTTT; cdr3_aa: CASSTHDRPYNEKLFF
j_call: TRBJ2-3; clone_size: many; d_call: -; v_call: TRBV5-1; cdr3_nt: TGCGCCAGCAGCTTGCAGGGGACGTCTAGCACAGATACGCAGTATTTT; cdr3_aa: CASSLQGTSSTDTQYF
j_call: TRBJ2-3; clone_size: few; d_call: -; v_call: TRBV6-5; cdr3_nt: TGTGCCAGCAGTTACTCGAAAGCCCGGGTGGCAGATACGCAGTATTTT; cdr3_aa: CASSYSKARVADTQYF
j_call: TRBJ1-2; clone_size: many; d_call: TRBD1; v_call: TRBV2; cdr3_nt: TGTGCCAGCAGTGAAACAGGGGTTGACTATGGCTACACCTTC; cdr3_aa: CASSETGVDYGYTF
j_call: TRBJ2-1; clone_size: many; d_call: TRBD2; v_call: TRBV20-1; cdr3_nt: TGCAGTGCGGTTGGCGGGAGTGGGAATGAGCAGTTCTTC; cdr3_aa: CSAVGGSGNEQFF
j_call: TRBJ2-3; clone_size: -; d_call: TRBD2; v_call: TRBV12-3/TRBV12-4; cdr3_nt: TGTGCCAGCAGCAACTCCGGGACTAGCGGGGGGGCGACCGATACGCAGTATTTT; cdr3_aa: CASSNSGTSGGATDTQYF
j_call: TRBJ2-2; clone_size: -; d_call: -; v_call: TRBV19; cdr3_nt: TGTGCCAGTAGTATATCTACGAACACCGGGGAGCTGTTTTTT; cdr3_aa: CASSISTNTGELFF